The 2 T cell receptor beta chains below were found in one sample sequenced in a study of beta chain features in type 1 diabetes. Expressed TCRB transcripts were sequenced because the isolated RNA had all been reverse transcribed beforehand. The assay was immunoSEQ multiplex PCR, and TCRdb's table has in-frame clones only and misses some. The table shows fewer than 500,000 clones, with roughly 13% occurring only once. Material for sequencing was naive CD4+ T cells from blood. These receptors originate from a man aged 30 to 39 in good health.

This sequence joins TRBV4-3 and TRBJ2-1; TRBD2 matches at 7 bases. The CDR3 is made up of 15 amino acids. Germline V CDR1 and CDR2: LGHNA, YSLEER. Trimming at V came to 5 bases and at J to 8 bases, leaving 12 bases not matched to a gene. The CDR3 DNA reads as TGCGCCAGCAGCTCCCAAAGGGCGGGAGAGTATGAGCAGTTCTTC. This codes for CASSSQRAGEYEQFF.

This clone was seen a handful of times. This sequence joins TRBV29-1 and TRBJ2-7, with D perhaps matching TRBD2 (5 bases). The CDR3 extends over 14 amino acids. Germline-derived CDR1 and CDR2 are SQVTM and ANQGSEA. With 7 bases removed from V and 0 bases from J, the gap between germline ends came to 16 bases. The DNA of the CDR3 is TGCAGCGGTGAGCGGCTGGCGGGCTCCTACGAGCAGTACTTC. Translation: CSGERLAGSYEQYF.